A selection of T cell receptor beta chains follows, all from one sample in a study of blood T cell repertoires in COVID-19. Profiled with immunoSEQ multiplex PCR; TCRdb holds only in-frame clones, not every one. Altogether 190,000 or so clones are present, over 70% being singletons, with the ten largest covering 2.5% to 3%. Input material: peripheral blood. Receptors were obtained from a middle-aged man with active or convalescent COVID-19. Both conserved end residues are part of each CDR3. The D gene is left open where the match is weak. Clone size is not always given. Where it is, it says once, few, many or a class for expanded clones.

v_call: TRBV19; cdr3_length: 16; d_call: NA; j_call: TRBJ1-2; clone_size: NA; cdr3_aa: CASSTVARKTSHGYTF; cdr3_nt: TGTGCCAGTAGCACAGTTGCAAGAAAAACTTCCCATGGCTACACCTTC
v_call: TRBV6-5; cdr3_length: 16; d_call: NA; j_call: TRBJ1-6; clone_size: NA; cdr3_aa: CASSYPGLVDNSPLHF; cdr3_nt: TGTGCCAGCAGTTACCCGGGTCTCGTGGATAATTCACCCCTCCACTTT
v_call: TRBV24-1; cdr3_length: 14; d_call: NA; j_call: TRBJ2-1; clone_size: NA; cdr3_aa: CATAERRDYNEQFF; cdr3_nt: TGTGCCACCGCAGAGAGGCGGGATTACAATGAGCAGTTCTTC
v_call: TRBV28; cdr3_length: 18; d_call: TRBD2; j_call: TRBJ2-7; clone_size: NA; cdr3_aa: CASIPGTSGRAWSYEQYF; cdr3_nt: TGTGCCAGCATTCCCGGGACTAGCGGGAGGGCCTGGTCCTACGAGCAGTACTTC
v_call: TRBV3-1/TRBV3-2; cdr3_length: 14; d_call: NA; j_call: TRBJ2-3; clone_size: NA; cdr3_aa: CASSQEVSGDTQYF; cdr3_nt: TGTGCCAGCAGCCAAGAGGTTTCAGGGGATACGCAGTATTTT
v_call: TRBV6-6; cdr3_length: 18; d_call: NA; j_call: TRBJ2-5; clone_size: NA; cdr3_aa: CASSLRRLSGVVGETQYF; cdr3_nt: TGTGCCAGCAGTCTCCGAAGACTCTCGGGAGTGGTCGGGGAGACCCAGTACTTC
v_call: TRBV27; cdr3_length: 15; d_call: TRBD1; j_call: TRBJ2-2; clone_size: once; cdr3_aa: CASSRGGQGLGELFF; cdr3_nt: TGTGCCAGCAGCCGAGGGGGACAGGGGCTTGGGGAGCTGTTTTTT
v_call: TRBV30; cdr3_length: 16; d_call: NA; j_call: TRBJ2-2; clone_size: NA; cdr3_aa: CAWRAGGRTNTGELFF; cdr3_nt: TGTGCCTGGAGGGCAGGAGGGAGGACGAACACCGGGGAGCTGTTTTTT
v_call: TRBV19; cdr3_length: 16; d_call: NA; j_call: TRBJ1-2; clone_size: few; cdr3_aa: CASSPLQAGVSYGYTF; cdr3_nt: TGTGCCAGTAGTCCTCTGCAGGCAGGGGTCTCCTATGGCTACACCTTC
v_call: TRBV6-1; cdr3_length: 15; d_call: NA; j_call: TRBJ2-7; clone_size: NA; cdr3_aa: CASSEALVGYYEQYF; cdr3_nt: TGTGCCAGCAGTGAAGCGCTAGTTGGGTACTACGAGCAGTACTTC
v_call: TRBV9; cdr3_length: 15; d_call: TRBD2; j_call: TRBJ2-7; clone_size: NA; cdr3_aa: CASSPTLAGGAEQYF; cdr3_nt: TGTGCCAGCAGCCCCACCCTAGCGGGAGGTGCCGAGCAGTACTTC
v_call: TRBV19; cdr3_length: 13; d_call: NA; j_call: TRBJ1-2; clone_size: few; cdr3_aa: CASSIQGYYGYTF; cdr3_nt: TGTGCCAGTAGTATACAGGGCTACTATGGCTACACCTTC
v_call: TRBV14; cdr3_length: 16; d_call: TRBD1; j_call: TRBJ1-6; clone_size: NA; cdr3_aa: CASSQGAGGDNSPLHF; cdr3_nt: TGTGCCAGCAGCCAAGGAGCAGGGGGCGATAATTCACCCCTCCACTTT
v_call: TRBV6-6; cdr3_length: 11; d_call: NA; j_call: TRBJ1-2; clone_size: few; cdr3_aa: CASTSQYGYTF; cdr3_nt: TGTGCCAGCACGTCACAGTATGGCTACACCTTC
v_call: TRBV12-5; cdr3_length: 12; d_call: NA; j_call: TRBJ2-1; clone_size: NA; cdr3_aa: CASGVQGNEQFF; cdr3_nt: TGTGCTAGTGGGGTACAGGGTAATGAGCAGTTCTTC
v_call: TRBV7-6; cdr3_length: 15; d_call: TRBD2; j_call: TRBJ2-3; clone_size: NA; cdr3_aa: CASSSGGSFTDTQYF; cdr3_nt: TGTGCCAGCAGTAGCGGGGGGTCCTTCACAGATACGCAGTATTTT
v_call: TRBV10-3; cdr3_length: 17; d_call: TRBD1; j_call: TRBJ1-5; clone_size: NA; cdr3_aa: CAISGGQGAGGNQPQHF; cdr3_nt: TGTGCCATCAGTGGGGGACAGGGGGCAGGGGGCAATCAGCCCCAGCATTTT
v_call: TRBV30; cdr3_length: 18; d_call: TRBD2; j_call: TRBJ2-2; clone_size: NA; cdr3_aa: CAWEGLSSGGPRSGELFF; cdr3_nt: TGTGCCTGGGAGGGGTTATCTAGCGGGGGGCCTCGGTCCGGGGAGCTGTTTTTT
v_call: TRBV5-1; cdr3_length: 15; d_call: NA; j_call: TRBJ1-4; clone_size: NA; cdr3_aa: CASSFSAATNEKLFF; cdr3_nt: TGCGCCAGCAGCTTTAGTGCCGCAACTAATGAAAAACTGTTTTTT
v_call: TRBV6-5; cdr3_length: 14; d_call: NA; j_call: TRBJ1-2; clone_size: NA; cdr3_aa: CASRARPLEGGYTF; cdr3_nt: TGTGCCAGCAGAGCTCGGCCCTTGGAGGGTGGCTACACCTTC
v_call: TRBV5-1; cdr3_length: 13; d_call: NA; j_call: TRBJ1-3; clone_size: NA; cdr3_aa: CASTAGSGNTIYF; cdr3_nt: TGCGCCAGCACCGCAGGGTCTGGAAACACCATATATTTT
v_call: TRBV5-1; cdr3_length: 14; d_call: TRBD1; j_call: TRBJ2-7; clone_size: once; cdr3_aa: CASSSQGASYEQYF; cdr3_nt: TGCGCCAGCAGCTCACAGGGGGCGTCCTACGAGCAGTACTTC
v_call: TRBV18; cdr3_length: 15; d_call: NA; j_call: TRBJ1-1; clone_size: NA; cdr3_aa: CASSPAPVDNTEAFF; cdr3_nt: TGTGCCAGCTCACCCGCACCGGTAGATAACACTGAAGCTTTCTTT
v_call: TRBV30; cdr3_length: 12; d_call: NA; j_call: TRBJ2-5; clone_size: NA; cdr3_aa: CAWSHGKETQYF; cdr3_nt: TGTGCCTGGAGTCATGGCAAAGAGACCCAGTACTTC
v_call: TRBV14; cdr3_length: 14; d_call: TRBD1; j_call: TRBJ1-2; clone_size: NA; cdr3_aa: CASSPRGRKDGYTF; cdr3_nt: TGTGCCAGCAGCCCCAGGGGGCGCAAAGATGGCTACACCTTC
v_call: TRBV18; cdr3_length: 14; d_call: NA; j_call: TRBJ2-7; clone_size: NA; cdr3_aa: CASSPGADSYEQYF; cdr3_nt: TGTGCCAGCTCACCAGGGGCGGACTCCTACGAGCAGTACTTC
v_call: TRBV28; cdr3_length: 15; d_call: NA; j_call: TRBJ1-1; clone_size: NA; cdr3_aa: CASRVAGVEGTEAFF; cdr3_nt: TGTGCCAGCAGGGTAGCGGGGGTTGAGGGCACTGAAGCTTTCTTT
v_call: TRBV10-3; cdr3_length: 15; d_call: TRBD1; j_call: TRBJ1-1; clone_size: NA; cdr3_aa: CAISDRTGSGTEAFF; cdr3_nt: TGTGCCATCAGTGACAGGACAGGGTCGGGCACTGAAGCTTTCTTT
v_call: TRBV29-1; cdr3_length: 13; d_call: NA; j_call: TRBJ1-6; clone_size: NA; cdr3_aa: CSVRQAYNSPLHF; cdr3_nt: TGCAGCGTTCGACAGGCCTATAATTCACCCCTCCACTTT
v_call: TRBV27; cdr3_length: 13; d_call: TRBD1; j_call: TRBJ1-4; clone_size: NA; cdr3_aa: CASGDRNNEKLFF; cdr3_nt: TGTGCCAGCGGGGACAGGAATAATGAAAAACTGTTTTTT
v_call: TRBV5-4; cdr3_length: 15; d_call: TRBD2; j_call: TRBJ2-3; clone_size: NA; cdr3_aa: CASSSVAGGGDTQYF; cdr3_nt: TGTGCCAGCAGCTCCGTAGCGGGAGGAGGAGATACGCAGTATTTT
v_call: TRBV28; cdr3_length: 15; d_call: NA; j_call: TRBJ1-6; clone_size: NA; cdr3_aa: CASSTPGSFHSPLHF; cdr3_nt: TGTGCCAGCAGTACCCCGGGGAGTTTCCATTCACCCCTCCACTTT
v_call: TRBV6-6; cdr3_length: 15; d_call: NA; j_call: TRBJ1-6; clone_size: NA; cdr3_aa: CASSSSTGSGSPLHF; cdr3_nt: NA
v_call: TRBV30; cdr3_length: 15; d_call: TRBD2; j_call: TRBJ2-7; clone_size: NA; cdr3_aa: CAWSVLLAGGREQYF; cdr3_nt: TGTGCCTGGAGTGTCCTACTAGCGGGAGGGAGGGAGCAGTACTTC
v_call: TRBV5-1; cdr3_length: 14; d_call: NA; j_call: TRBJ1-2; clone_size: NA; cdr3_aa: CASSPEGGNYGYTF; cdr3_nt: TGCGCCAGCAGCCCCGAAGGCGGTAACTATGGCTACACCTTC
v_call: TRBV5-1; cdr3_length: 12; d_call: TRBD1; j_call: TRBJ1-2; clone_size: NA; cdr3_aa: CASSSDRGRYTF; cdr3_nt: TGCGCCAGCAGCTCGGACAGGGGGCGATACACCTTC
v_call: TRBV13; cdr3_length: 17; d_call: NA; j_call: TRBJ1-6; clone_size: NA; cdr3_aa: CASSLVRAGLYNSPLHF; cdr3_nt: TGTGCCAGCAGCTTAGTGCGGGCTGGGCTCTATAATTCACCCCTCCACTTT
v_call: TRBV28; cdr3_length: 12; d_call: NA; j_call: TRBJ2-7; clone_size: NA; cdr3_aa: CASLHGPYEQYF; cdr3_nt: TGTGCCTCCCTGCATGGGCCCTACGAGCAGTACTTC
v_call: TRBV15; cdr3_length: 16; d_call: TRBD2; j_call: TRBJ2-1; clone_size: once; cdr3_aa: CATSRPVAGGVNEQFF; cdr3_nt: TGTGCCACCAGCAGGCCCGTCGCGGGGGGCGTCAATGAGCAGTTCTTC
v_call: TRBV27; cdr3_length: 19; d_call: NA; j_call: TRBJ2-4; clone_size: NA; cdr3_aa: CASSLPAEVSGIAKNIQYF; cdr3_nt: TGTGCCAGCAGTTTACCCGCTGAAGTGAGCGGAATAGCCAAAAACATTCAGTACTTC
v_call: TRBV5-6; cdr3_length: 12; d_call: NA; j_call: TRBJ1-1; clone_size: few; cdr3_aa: CASSGTGSEAFF; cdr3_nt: TGTGCCAGCAGCGGTACAGGGTCTGAAGCTTTCTTT
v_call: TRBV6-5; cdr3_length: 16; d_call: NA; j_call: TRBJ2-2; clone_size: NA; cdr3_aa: CASSYYQGGGAGELFF; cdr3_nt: TGTGCCAGCAGTTACTATCAAGGCGGTGGCGCCGGGGAGCTGTTTTTT
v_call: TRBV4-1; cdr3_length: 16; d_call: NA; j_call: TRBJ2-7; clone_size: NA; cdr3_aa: CASSPTTPLSAYEQYF; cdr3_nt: TGCGCCAGCAGCCCGACAACACCCCTCTCGGCCTACGAGCAGTACTTC
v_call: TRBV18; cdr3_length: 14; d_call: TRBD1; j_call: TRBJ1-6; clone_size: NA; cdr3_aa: CASSGDRGNSPLHF; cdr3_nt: TGTGCCAGCTCAGGGGACAGGGGAAATTCACCCCTCCACTTT
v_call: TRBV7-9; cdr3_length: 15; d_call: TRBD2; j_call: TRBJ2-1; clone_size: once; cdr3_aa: CASSHPLNSGNEQFF; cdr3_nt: TGTGCCAGCAGCCACCCTTTAAATAGCGGGAATGAGCAGTTCTTC
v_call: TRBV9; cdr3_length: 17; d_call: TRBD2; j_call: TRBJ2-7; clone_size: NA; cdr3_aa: CASSVGGLGTSGSEQYF; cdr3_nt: TGTGCCAGCAGCGTAGGGGGGCTGGGGACTAGCGGGAGCGAGCAGTACTTC
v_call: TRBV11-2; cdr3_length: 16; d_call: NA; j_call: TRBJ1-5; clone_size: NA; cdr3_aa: CASSFSAGWGNQPQHF; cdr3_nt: TGTGCCAGCAGCTTTTCAGCGGGCTGGGGCAATCAGCCCCAGCATTTT
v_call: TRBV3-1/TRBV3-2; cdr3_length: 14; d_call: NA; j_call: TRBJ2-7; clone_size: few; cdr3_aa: CASSQETSVYEQYF; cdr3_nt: TGTGCCAGCAGCCAAGAAACTTCCGTCTACGAGCAGTACTTC
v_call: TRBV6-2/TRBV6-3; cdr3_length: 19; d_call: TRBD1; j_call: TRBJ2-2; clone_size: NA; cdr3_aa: CASSYPTIGGQGNTGELFF; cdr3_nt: TGTGCCAGCAGTTACCCTACGATTGGGGGACAGGGGAACACCGGGGAGCTGTTTTTT